These 12 T cell receptor beta chains came from one sample sequenced in a study of long-term antiretroviral therapy in people with HIV. Assay version v3.0 of immunoSEQ was used, and it was run at survey level. The assay was immunoSEQ multiplex PCR, and TCRdb's table has in-frame clones only and misses some. Found here are 35,000 to 45,000 clones, around 83% of them singletons; the top ten hold 5.5% to 8%. The source material was unsorted PBMCs, sampled 1 year after starting antiretroviral therapy. Source of these receptors: a man aged 18 to 35 with HIV.

A few counts support this clone. The V gene is TRBV6-1, the J gene TRBJ1-3, with D hard to call. This CDR3 comprises 14 residues. Germline CDR1 is MNHNS and CDR2 is SASEGT. With 5 bases removed from V and 0 bases from J, the gap between germline ends came to 8 bases. The CDR3 spells CASSSVTSGNTIYF. The CDR3 DNA reads as TGTGCCAGCAGTTCAGTCACCTCTGGAAACACCATATATTTT.

The chain has TRBV6-1 and TRBJ1-5; tentatively, D is TRBD1 (5 bases). This CDR3 region has 16 residues. V was clipped by 1 base and J by 0 bases, with 10 bases between them. The germline gives CDR1 MNHNS, CDR2 SASEGT. CDR3 nucleotide sequence: TGTGCCAGCAGTGAAGTTTGGGGGGTTAGCAATCAGCCCCAGCATTTT. Amino acid sequence: CASSEVWGVSNQPQHF.

This chain joins TRBV7-4 and TRBJ1-5; TRBD1 matches at 8 bases. With V trimmed by 5 bases and J by 3 bases, 6 bases remained unmatched. The CDR3 length is 15 residues. CDR1 is SGHVT and CDR2 is SQSDAQ in the germline V gene. CDR3 loop: CASSARTGFNQPQHF. The DNA of the CDR3 is TGTGCCAGCAGCGCCCGGACAGGGTTCAATCAGCCCCAGCATTTT. Drawing the rest from reference TRBV7-4 and TRBJ1-5, the complete variable domain is GAGVSQSPRYKVAKRGRDVALRCDSISGHVTLYWYRQTLGQGSEVLTYSQSDAQRDKSGRPSGRFSAERPERSVSTLKIQRTEQGDSAVYLCASSARTGFNQPQHFGDGTRLSIL.

This chain connects TRBV10-3 to TRBJ2-1, with D unclear. V was cut by 4 bases and J by 7 bases, with 14 bases left in between. CDR1 and CDR2 from the germline V gene are ENHRY and SYGVKD. The CDR3 has 14 residues. In DNA form, the CDR3 reads TGTGCCATCAGTGCCACGGACGCTCCAAATGAGCAGTTCTTC. Protein: CAISATDAPNEQFF.

The J gene is TRBJ2-5, the V gene TRBV27, with TRBD1 identical over 10 bases. The CDR3 consists of 15 residues. Germline assignment: CDR1 MNHEY and CDR2 SMNVEV (reference sequence). V shed 3 bases and J 3 bases; nucleotides not matched to a gene: 4. The CDR3 coding sequence is TGTGCCAGCAGTTTGCGGGACAGGGGAAAAGAGACCCAGTACTTC. Translation gives CASSLRDRGKETQYF.

The genes are TRBV19 and TRBJ2-7; D is unresolved. From germline, CDR1 is LNHDA and CDR2 SQIVND (reference sequence). CDR3 size: 14 residues. The V end lost 3 bases, the J end lost 1 base, and 10 bases lay between the germline ends. CDR3 sequence: CASSIVWGSYEQYF. CDR3 nucleotide sequence: TGTGCCAGTAGTATCGTTTGGGGTTCCTACGAGCAGTACTTC.

The genes are TRBV27 and TRBJ1-1; D gene ambiguous. V lost 6 bases to trimming and J lost 0 bases, with 17 bases between them. There are 16 residues in the CDR3. The germline gives CDR1 MNHEY, CDR2 SMNVEV (reference sequence). The DNA for the CDR3 is TGTGCCAGCAGCCCAGGAGCCTTTACCTTGAACACTGAAGCTTTCTTT. Translation: CASSPGAFTLNTEAFF.

The rearrangement uses TRBV13 and TRBJ2-7, with 9 bases fitting TRBD1. The V gene end was trimmed by 5 bases and the J gene end by 3 bases; junction bases not matched to a gene: 2. There are 13 residues in the CDR3. Germline V gene lookup returns CDR1 PRHDT and CDR2 FYEKMQ (reference sequence). CDR3 DNA sequence: TGTGCCAGCAGCGTGGGACAGGGCTACGAGCAGTACTTC. Its translation is CASSVGQGYEQYF.

V gene TRBV7-2 combines with J gene TRBJ1-2; D ambiguous. V lost 6 bases to trimming and J lost 1 base, with 12 bases between them. The CDR3 is 14 amino acids. Germline-derived CDR1 and CDR2 are SGHTA and FQGNSA. CDR3 protein: CASSPDHSNYGYTF. The CDR3 region has the DNA TGTGCCAGCAGTCCAGATCACAGTAACTATGGCTACACCTTC.

The chain carries TRBV5-6 and TRBJ2-7; D is uncertain. Per germline, CDR1 SGHDT and CDR2 YYEEEE. The CDR3 has 14 residues. Trimming took off 0 bases at V and 2 bases at J, with 9 bases between the two ends. CDR3: CASSLGDATYEQYF. The CDR3 bases are TGTGCCAGCAGCTTGGGCGACGCCACCTACGAGCAGTACTTC.

The V and J genes are TRBV12-5 and TRBJ2-1; D is ambiguous. The CDR3 has 12 residues. Between the trimmed V and J ends, which lost 5 bases and 10 bases, there was a span of 12 bases. The germline V gene encodes CDR1 LGHNT and CDR2 FRNRAP. This chain's CDR3 is CASGPSSREQFF. As DNA, the CDR3 is TGTGCTAGTGGTCCCTCTTCCCGGGAGCAGTTCTTC. Full variable domain (missing parts from reference TRBV12-5 and TRBJ2-1): DARVTQTPRHKVTEMGQEVTMRCQPILGHNTVFWYRQTMMQGLELLAYFRNRAPLDDSGMPKDRFSAEMPDATLATLKIQPSEPRDSAVYFCASGPSSREQFFGPGTRLTVL.

The J gene is TRBJ1-6, the V gene TRBV19; possible D gene TRBD1, 6 bases. CDR3 size: 14 residues. V gave up 6 bases and J gave up 6 bases, with 12 bases separating them. Germline loops: CDR1 LNHDA, CDR2 SQIVND (reference sequence). CDR3 in amino acids: CASSSQGANSPLHF. CDR3 DNA sequence: TGTGCCAGTAGCTCACAGGGTGCTAATTCACCCCTCCACTTT. The full variable domain, in which reference TRBV19 and TRBJ1-6 provide the parts outside the CDR3, is DGGITQSPKYLFRKEGQNVTLSCEQNLNHDAMYWYRQDPGQGLRLIYYSQIVNDFQKGDIAEGYSVSREKKESFPLTVTSAQKNPTAFYLCASSSQGANSPLHFGNGTRLTVT.